This TCR beta chain was captured by sequencing in a study of T cell responses to AZD1222 COVID-19 vaccine. TCRdb's table, derived via immunoSEQ multiplex PCR, lists solely in-frame clones and lacks some. Here the sample spans about 60,000 clones, approximately 90% being singletons. Worth noting for this clone: The antigen is not known.

Study observations and caveats: Possibly, clonal diversity was underestimated; donors were largely white British and included more females.

Germline CDR1 SGDLS, CDR2 YYNGEE. The CDR3 has 12 amino acids. The V end lost 3 bases, the J end lost 11 bases, and 12 bases lay between the germline ends. The source is an adult who received the MenACWY meningococcal vaccine as a control. Material: peripheral blood, obtained 28 days after the second dose of the MenACWY control vaccine. V gene TRBV9 combines with J gene TRBJ2-1, with D unresolved. Written as DNA, the CDR3 is TGTGCCAGCAGCGGGGGATCGGGTAAGCAGTTCTTC. Its translation: CASSGGSGKQFF.